The 24 T cell receptor beta chains listed next were all sequenced from one sample in a study of blood T cell repertoires in COVID-19 (dated by TCRdb to 2018 to 2021). The method behind the library was the immunoSEQ multiplex PCR assay. In TCRdb, the immuneACCESS table is reduced to in-frame sequences with V and J assigned. These tables do not hold every clone; where another copy was compared, an unresolved V gene accounts for under half, and the others remain unexplained. The sample table holds approximately 170,000 clones, of which about 85% were seen once. Roughly 13% of the sample is held by the ten biggest clonotypes. Input material: peripheral blood. Receptors were obtained from a man between 65 and 85 years old who had recovered from COVID-19.

J is TRBJ2-7 and V is TRBV6-2 or TRBV6-3; TRBD2 matches 7 bases. Germline lookup yields CDR1 MNHEY and CDR2 SVGEGT. This CDR3 region has 15 residues. V lost 1 base to trimming and J lost 3 bases; unmatched junction nucleotides: 6. The CDR3 coding sequence is TGTGCCAGCAGTTACTGGGCCTCTAGCGGCTACGAGCAGTACTTC. It encodes CASSYWASSGYEQYF.

The chain links TRBV18 to TRBJ2-2, with 8 bases aligning to TRBD1. The trim removed 3 bases at V and 6 bases at J, leaving 6 bases unmatched. This CDR3 has 15 residues. From germline, CDR1 is KGHSH and CDR2 LQKENI. The CDR3 is CASSPDRVRAGELFF. The CDR3 DNA follows: TGTGCCAGCTCACCGGACAGGGTACGAGCCGGGGAGCTGTTTTTT.

The chain is built from TRBV24-1 and TRBJ2-3; 10 bases match TRBD2. With 2 bases clipped from V and 4 bases from J, the junction kept 14 bases outside the gene matches. This CDR3 spans 19 amino acids. Germline V gene sequence: CDR1 KGHDR, CDR2 SFDVKD. For the CDR3, the DNA is TGTGCCACCAGTGATTCCACTAACCTAGCGGGAGTCGAAGCAGATACGCAGTATTTT. The encoded protein is CATSDSTNLAGVEADTQYF.

With respect to this clone: Other DNA sequences in the sample encode the same CDR3. The chain is built from TRBV7-2 and TRBJ1-1; D is ambiguous. The V and J ends lost 5 bases and 0 bases respectively, with 7 bases between them. The germline gives CDR1 SGHTA, CDR2 FQGNSA. The CDR3 is 13 amino acids. In nucleotides, the CDR3 is TGTGCCAGCAGCCCGACAATGAACACTGAAGCTTTCTTT. Translating gives CASSPTMNTEAFF. The variable domain in full, with the rest retrieved from reference TRBV7-2 and TRBJ1-1, is GAGVSQSPSNKVTEKGKDVELRCDPISGHTALYWYRQSLGQGLEFLIYFQGNSAPDKSGLPSDRFSAERTGGSVSTLTIQRTQQEDSAVYLCASSPTMNTEAFFGQGTRLTVV.

V usage is TRBV7-2 and J usage is TRBJ1-6; D possibly corresponds to TRBD1 (5 bases). CDR1 and CDR2 from the germline V gene are SGHTA and FQGNSA. Trimming removed 5 bases at V and 0 bases at J, with 11 bases between. The CDR3 spans 16 residues. CDR3 protein: CASSPRQSSYNSPLHF. In nucleotides, the CDR3 is TGTGCCAGCAGCCCCCGACAGAGCTCCTATAATTCACCCCTCCACTTT.

This chain joins TRBV11-2 and TRBJ2-5, with D unclear. CDR3 length equals 12 residues. The V gene lost 0 bases and the J gene lost 5 bases, with 4 bases spanning the gap. Germline V gene sequence: CDR1 SGHAT, CDR2 FQNNGV. In DNA, the CDR3 is TGTGCCAGCAGCTTAGATCGGGAGACCCAGTACTTC. Protein product: CASSLDRETQYF.

The V and J genes are TRBV5-4 and TRBJ2-1; D is unclear. The V gene's germline CDR1 is SGHNT and CDR2 YYREEE (reference sequence). V was clipped by 0 bases and J by 5 bases, with 9 bases between them. The CDR3 contains 14 residues. CDR3 nucleotide sequence: TGTGCCAGCAGCTTGGACCAGAAAAACAATGAGCAGTTCTTC. The encoded protein is CASSLDQKNNEQFF. Looking up the rest from reference TRBV5-4 and TRBJ2-1 gives the full variable domain: ETGVTQSPTHLIKTRGQQVTLRCSSQSGHNTVSWYQQALGQGPQFIFQYYREEENGRGNFPPRFSGLQFPNYSSELNVNALELDDSALYLCASSLDQKNNEQFFGPGTRLTVL.

The chain combines TRBV21-1 with TRBJ2-4; the D call TRBD1 from the table was never checked on the DNA. TRBV21-1 has pseudogene status. This CDR3 is 14 amino acids long. CDR3 protein: CASSPGLAKNIQYF. In nucleotides, the CDR3 is TGTGCCAGCAGCCCAGGGTTAGCCAAAAACATTCAGTACTTC.

The rearrangement links TRBV14 to TRBJ1-2; D unclear. Germline V lookup: CDR1 SGHDN, CDR2 FVKESK. The CDR3 covers 13 residues. Trimming took off 0 bases at V and 3 bases at J, with 5 bases between the two ends. The CDR3 bases are TGTGCCAGCAGCCAAGATCCCGACTATGGCTACACCTTC. Encoded protein: CASSQDPDYGYTF.

This sequence joins TRBV29-1 and TRBJ2-2, with a weak D call TRBD1 (5 bases). Trimming left V 8 bases short and J 8 bases short, with 15 bases between. Germline V gene lookup returns CDR1 SQVTM and CDR2 ANQGSEA. The CDR3 consists of 12 residues. The CDR3 DNA is TGCAGCTACGATAGGGGTTCGGGGGAGCTGTTTTTT. Residues: CSYDRGSGELFF.

The chain combines TRBV4-1 with TRBJ2-1, with 14 bases fitting TRBD2. Trimming at V came to 2 bases and at J to 7 bases, leaving 16 bases not matched to a gene. This CDR3 has 20 residues. CDR1 and CDR2 from the germline V gene are MGHRA and YSYEKL. The CDR3 nucleotides read TGCGCCAGCAGCCAACGCCCCGGGACTAGCGGGAGTCCGAAAAGAAATGAGCAGTTCTTC. Its translation is CASSQRPGTSGSPKRNEQFF.

The chain carries TRBV9 and TRBJ2-1; 8 nucleotides agree with TRBD2. The CDR3 runs 17 residues. Per the germline V gene, CDR1 is SGDLS and CDR2 is YYNGEE. J gave up 8 bases and V 4 bases, and 17 bases lay outside the gene matches. The CDR3 loop is CASSPRPTSAGGYEQFF. The CDR3 DNA is TGTGCCAGCAGCCCCCGCCCGACTAGCGCTGGGGGGTATGAGCAGTTCTTC.

The genes are TRBV4-1 and TRBJ2-1; 9 positions agree with TRBD2. Germline V gives CDR1 MGHRA, CDR2 YSYEKL. The trim removed 2 bases at V and 7 bases at J, leaving 18 bases unmatched. The CDR3 consists of 19 residues. CDR3 loop: CASSQRRMWWREGRNEQFF. CDR3 nucleotides: TGCGCCAGCAGCCAACGTCGAATGTGGTGGCGGGAGGGCCGGAATGAGCAGTTCTTC.

The chain couples TRBV28 to TRBJ2-3; D is possibly TRBD1 (6 bases). The CDR3 totals 15 residues. Germline CDR1 and CDR2: MDHEN and SYDVKM. V lost 4 bases and J lost 2, with 13 bases in between. The CDR3 nucleotides are TGTGCCAGCAGTTCCCGAAAGGGGGTCACAGATACGCAGTATTTT. Protein product: CASSSRKGVTDTQYF.

The chain links TRBV11-2 to TRBJ2-7, with 11 nucleotides matching TRBD1. The CDR3 has 15 residues. Germline V gene data show CDR1 as SGHAT and CDR2 as FQNNGV. Trimming at V came to 5 bases and at J to 5 bases, leaving 8 bases not matched to a gene. The CDR3 sequence: CASSLSGQGAHEQYF. Written as DNA, the CDR3 is TGTGCCAGCAGCCTGAGCGGACAGGGGGCCCACGAGCAGTACTTC.

The rearrangement links TRBV6-5 to TRBJ1-3; D not certain. The V end was cut by 6 bases, the J end by 0 bases, with 12 bases between. Per germline, CDR1 MNHEY and CDR2 SVGAGI. The CDR3 contains 15 residues. The CDR3 sequence: CASRPTLDSGNTIYF. The CDR3 DNA follows: TGTGCCAGCAGACCGACACTAGACTCTGGAAACACCATATATTTT.

The V gene is TRBV7-6, the J gene TRBJ2-3, with 11 bases matching TRBD2. The germline CDR1 and CDR2 sequences are SGHVS and FNYEAQ. The trim removed 4 bases at V and 0 bases at J, leaving 9 bases unmatched. The CDR3 runs to 18 residues. The CDR3 reads CASSSLSWTSGSTDTQYF. The CDR3 bases are TGTGCCAGCAGCTCCCTCTCCTGGACTAGCGGGAGCACAGATACGCAGTATTTT.

The V and J genes are TRBV5-1 and TRBJ2-3; 12 bases fit TRBD2. V shed 3 bases, J shed 1 base, and the junction held 6 bases outside the gene matches. The CDR3 consists of 17 residues. Germline CDR1 and CDR2: SGHRS and YFSETQ. The CDR3: CASSYRTSGTGTDTQYF. In DNA form, the CDR3 reads TGCGCCAGCAGCTACCGGACTAGCGGGACGGGCACAGATACGCAGTATTTT.

This chain joins TRBV6-2 or TRBV6-3 and TRBJ2-1, with 8 nucleotides matching TRBD2. The germline V gene encodes CDR1 MNHEY and CDR2 SVGEGT. V dropped 5 bases and J dropped 9; count of bases not matched to a gene: 12. The CDR3 has 15 amino acids. The CDR3, as DNA: TGTGCCAGCAGTGCCTTGAGTAGCGGGAAGAGTGAGCAGTTCTTC. Its translation: CASSALSSGKSEQFF.

The chain couples TRBV30 to TRBJ2-5; 8 bases match TRBD2. The CDR3 totals 13 residues. The V gene's germline CDR1 is GTSNPN and CDR2 SVGIG (reference sequence). V shed 6 bases, J shed 1 base, and the junction held 4 bases outside the gene matches. The CDR3 DNA follows: TGTGCCTGTTCTGGGACTAGCCAAGAGACCCAGTACTTC. Its translation: CACSGTSQETQYF.

The V call is TRBV5-1, the J call TRBJ1-1, with D possibly being TRBD1 (5 bases). The germline V and J ends were trimmed by 1 base and 1 base, with 11 bases remaining between them. CDR1 is SGHRS, CDR2 YFSETQ, per germline. The CDR3 runs 15 residues. CDR3 residues: CASSLWGDGNTEAFF. The CDR3 DNA reads as TGCGCCAGCAGCTTGTGGGGGGACGGGAACACTGAAGCTTTCTTT.

CDR3 loop: CASSGDRSYEQYF. CDR3 DNA sequence: TGTGCCAGCAGTGGGGACAGGTCCTACGAGCAGTACTTC. The chain joins TRBV25-1 to TRBJ2-7; TRBD1 agrees at 8 bases. V lost 4 bases, J lost 1 base, and 0 bases stayed unmatched. Per germline, CDR1 MGHDK and CDR2 SYGVNS. The CDR3 consists of 13 residues.

This clone was seen only a few times. This sequence joins TRBV3-1 (or the pseudogene TRBV3-2) and TRBJ2-6; D not certain. Trimming shortened V by 0 bases and J by 3 bases, and 12 bases separated the two germline ends. The CDR3 length is 17 residues. The germline V gene encodes CDR1 LGHDT and CDR2 YNNKEL (reference sequence). The CDR3 DNA reads TGTGCCAGCAGCCAAGATTTCGGGTTCGGTGGGGCCAACGTCCTGACTTTC. Its protein product is CASSQDFGFGGANVLTF.

The chain uses TRBV5-1 and TRBJ2-2; TRBD2 matches 12 bases. Germline V gene lookup returns CDR1 SGHRS and CDR2 YFSETQ. V was pared by 0 bases and J by 0 bases, with 12 bases of the junction left unmatched. The CDR3 consists of 21 residues. CDR3 sequence: CASSLAVLASGRDANTGELFF. The CDR3 bases are TGCGCCAGCAGCTTGGCGGTATTAGCTAGCGGGAGGGACGCGAACACCGGGGAGCTGTTTTTT.